What follows are 29 T cell receptor beta chains derived from one specimen sequenced in a study of CD8 T cells in ankylosing spondylitis. TCRdb processed the 5' RACE reads anew with MiXCR; each CDR3 protein has one entry. Among fewer than 180,000 distinct CDR3 sequences, 44% were seen once, and the ten largest hold around 15%. The sequenced sample consisted of synovial fluid, either unsorted or a sorted T cell fraction (not recorded which). These receptors all stem from a male donor with ankylosing spondylitis.

This clonotype showed up just a few times. The chain combines TRBV12-3 or TRBV12-4 with TRBJ2-2; D is perhaps TRBD1 (6 bases). The CDR3 length is 17 residues. V lost 5 bases and J lost 6, with 22 bases in between. Here the CDR3 reads CASSTPAGRGGAGELFF. As DNA, the CDR3 is TGTGCCAGCAGTACGCCGGCGGGCAGGGGTGGGGCCGGGGAGCTGTTTTTT.

This clonotype showed up many times. The rearrangement uses TRBV15 and TRBJ2-7; D is perhaps TRBD2 (7 bases). Germline assignment: CDR1 LNHNV and CDR2 YYDKDF (reference sequence). V lost 4 bases and J lost 2, with 21 bases in between. This CDR3 region has 17 residues. This chain's CDR3 is CATSNNPEQGGPYEQYF. DNA for the CDR3: TGTGCCACCAGCAACAACCCGGAACAGGGAGGGCCCTACGAGCAGTACTTC.

V gene TRBV28 combines with J gene TRBJ2-7; D may correspond to TRBD1 or TRBD2 (7 bases each). CDR3 length equals 15 residues. V gave up 4 bases and J gave up 1 base, with 14 bases separating them. The germline V gene encodes CDR1 MDHEN and CDR2 SYDVKM. CDR3 protein: CASSSDREGSYEQYF. The CDR3 region has the DNA TGTGCCAGCAGTTCCGACAGGGAGGGTTCCTACGAGCAGTACTTC. Based on the CDR3 plus reference TRBV28 and TRBJ2-7, the full variable domain is DVKVTQSSRYLVKRTGEKVFLECVQDMDHENMFWYRQDPGLGLRLIYFSYDVKMKEKGDIPEGYSVSREKKERFSLILESASTNQTSMYLCASSSDREGSYEQYFGPGTRLTVT.

The V gene is TRBV27, the J gene TRBJ2-7; 10 bases fit TRBD1. The CDR3 extends over 18 amino acids. V was clipped by 5 bases and J by 2 bases; unmatched bases: 15. Germline V gives CDR1 MNHEY, CDR2 SMNVEV (reference sequence). CDR3 residues: CASSTPTGGPSPAYEQYF. The DNA for the CDR3 is TGTGCCAGCAGTACTCCGACAGGGGGCCCCAGCCCAGCCTACGAGCAGTACTTC.

A single count supports this clonotype. This chain connects TRBV27 to TRBJ1-1; D gene ambiguous. Trimming shortened V by 3 bases and J by 3 bases, and 20 bases separated the two germline ends. Germline V gives CDR1 MNHEY, CDR2 SMNVEV (reference sequence). The CDR3 is 17 residues long. CDR3 protein: CASSFTIPPRSDTEAFF. The CDR3 coding sequence is TGTGCCAGCAGTTTCACCATACCACCCCGAAGTGACACTGAAGCTTTCTTT.

This clonotype was detected a few times. V and J are TRBV2 and TRBJ2-7, with D possibly matching TRBD1 (5 bases). Germline V gene sequence: CDR1 SNHLY, CDR2 FYNNEI. V was pared by 0 bases and J by 3 bases, with 12 bases between. This CDR3 has 15 residues. CDR3 protein: CASSEAPRVGYEQYF. In nucleotides, the CDR3 is TGTGCCAGCAGTGAAGCGCCCAGGGTGGGCTACGAGCAGTACTTC.

V is TRBV25-1 and J is TRBJ1-4; D may be TRBD1 (5 bases). The CDR3 is 16 residues long. Germline V CDR1 and CDR2: MGHDK, SYGVNS. Trimming cost V 3 bases and J 0 bases, with 11 bases left between them. The CDR3 sequence is CASSEAGGTTNEKLFF. In DNA form, the CDR3 reads TGTGCCAGCAGTGAGGCTGGGGGTACAACTAATGAAAAACTGTTTTTT.

This clonotype was found many times. The rearrangement joins TRBV27 to TRBJ1-1, with TRBD1 matching over 7 bases. With V trimmed by 6 bases and J by 4 bases, 5 bases remained unmatched. This CDR3 is built from 13 residues. CDR1 and CDR2 (germline): MNHEY, SMNVEV (reference sequence). CDR3 sequence reads: CASRPQGSTEAFF. The CDR3 DNA reads as TGTGCCAGCAGACCACAGGGGTCCACTGAAGCTTTCTTT.

In this sample, this clonotype turned up many times. V is TRBV6-4 and J is TRBJ2-3, with D tentatively TRBD1 or TRBD2 (5 bases each). Germline CDR1 MRHNA, CDR2 SNTAGT. CDR3 length: 14 residues. Trimming shortened V by 3 bases and J by 2 bases, and 9 bases separated the two germline ends. CDR3 loop: CASSERGDTDTQYF. CDR3 sequence (DNA): TGTGCCAGCAGTGAGAGGGGAGACACAGATACGCAGTATTTT.

The chain is built from TRBV2 and TRBJ2-3, with D perhaps matching TRBD2 (6 bases). The V gene's germline CDR1 is SNHLY and CDR2 FYNNEI. The CDR3 is 14 amino acids. The ends were cut back, 4 bases at V and 6 bases at J, with 14 bases in the middle. The CDR3 DNA sequence: TGTGCCAGCAGTGTGGGACTCCCGGGGGATACGCAGTATTTT. Translating gives CASSVGLPGDTQYF.

The chain combines TRBV4-1 with TRBJ1-1; no reliable D call. V was clipped by 1 base and J by 0 bases, with 6 bases between them. CDR1 is MGHRA and CDR2 is YSYEKL in the germline V gene. The CDR3 extends over 14 amino acids. The CDR3 DNA reads TGCGCCAGCAGCCAAGTTGGACTGAACACTGAAGCTTTCTTT. Amino acids: CASSQVGLNTEAFF.

The genes are TRBV5-1 and TRBJ2-1, with TRBD2 matching over 16 bases. CDR3 length: 17 residues. CDR1 is SGHRS, CDR2 YFSETQ, per germline. V gave up 4 bases and J gave up 3 bases; unmatched junction bases: 4. CDR3 nucleotide sequence: TGCGCCAGCAGCGGGGGACTAGCGGGAGGGGGCTACAATGAGCAGTTCTTC. Amino acid sequence: CASSGGLAGGGYNEQFF.

There are a few counts of this clonotype. The chain uses TRBV7-9 and TRBJ2-7, with TRBD1 matching over 8 bases. Germline CDR1 reads SEHNR; CDR2 reads FQNEAQ (reference sequence). The CDR3 is 14 amino acids. Trimming cost V 4 bases and J 3 bases; bases outside gene matches: 5. CDR3 residues: CASSSKGQGYEQYF. The DNA for the CDR3 is TGTGCCAGCAGCTCTAAAGGACAGGGCTACGAGCAGTACTTC.

This clonotype was recorded a few times. The rearrangement links TRBV7-8 to TRBJ1-5; no firm D call. The CDR3 has 16 residues. The germline V gene has CDR1 SGHVS and CDR2 FQNEAQ. V lost 2 bases, J lost 2 bases, and 13 bases lay in between. The chain's CDR3 is CASSLMSDWGNQPQHF. The CDR3 DNA reads as TGTGCCAGCAGCTTAATGTCAGATTGGGGCAATCAGCCCCAGCATTTT.

This clonotype was seen a few times. The genes are TRBV4-1 and TRBJ1-2, with a possible D match to TRBD1 (5 bases). Germline lookup yields CDR1 MGHRA and CDR2 YSYEKL. This CDR3 region has 14 residues. V was clipped by 2 bases and J by 8 bases, with 15 bases between them. The CDR3 nucleotides read TGCGCCAGCAGCCAATATTTTGTCCAGGGAGGCTACACCTTC. Translating gives CASSQYFVQGGYTF.

CDR3 protein: CASSQVRPSGESDQYF. In DNA form, the CDR3 reads TGCGCCAGCAGCCAAGTACGGCCGAGCGGGGAGTCGGACCAGTACTTC. The chain combines TRBV4-1 with TRBJ2-5, with 7 nucleotides matching TRBD2. Germline CDR1 MGHRA, CDR2 YSYEKL. The CDR3 runs to 16 residues. V dropped 1 base and J dropped 10; count of bases not matched to a gene: 15.

This chain connects TRBV9 to TRBJ2-1; 10 positions agree with TRBD2. This CDR3 is built from 17 residues. Germline CDR1 SGDLS, CDR2 YYNGEE. V was clipped by 4 bases and J by 1 base; unmatched bases: 8. This CDR3 is CASSLRGLAVSYNEQFF. In DNA form, the CDR3 reads TGTGCCAGCAGCTTAAGAGGACTAGCGGTTTCCTACAATGAGCAGTTCTTC.

The chain employs TRBV7-2 and TRBJ2-7; D is ambiguous. Germline V gives CDR1 SGHTA, CDR2 FQGNSA. CDR3 length equals 13 residues. V shed 5 bases and J shed 4 bases, with 12 bases lying between them. The chain's CDR3 is CASSPGFLYEQYF. CDR3 DNA sequence: TGTGCCAGCAGCCCCGGATTCTTGTACGAGCAGTACTTC.

The chain recombines TRBV15 with TRBJ2-7; D remains unclear. Trimming removed 6 bases from V and 0 bases from J, with 12 bases in between. Germline-derived CDR1 and CDR2 are LNHNV and YYDKDF (reference sequence). The CDR3 is 14 amino acids. The CDR3 loop reads CATRPSASSYEQYF. The CDR3 DNA reads TGTGCCACCAGACCGAGCGCGAGCTCCTACGAGCAGTACTTC.

V usage is TRBV12-3 or TRBV12-4 and J usage is TRBJ2-5, with 8 bases identical to TRBD1. The CDR3 is 15 amino acids. The trim removed 5 bases at V and 1 base at J, leaving 6 bases unmatched. As DNA, the CDR3 is TGTGCCAGCAGTCCTGGACAGGGCGCCCAAGAGACCCAGTACTTC. It translates to CASSPGQGAQETQYF.

This rearrangement joins TRBV15 to TRBJ1-5; D not resolved. CDR1 LNHNV and CDR2 YYDKDF come from the germline V gene (reference sequence). With 0 bases removed from V and 2 bases from J, the gap between germline ends came to 8 bases. The CDR3 totals 15 residues. The CDR3 sequence: CATSREVRGNQPQHF. CDR3 sequence (DNA): TGTGCCACCAGCAGAGAAGTTAGAGGCAATCAGCCCCAGCATTTT. Drawing the rest from reference TRBV15 and TRBJ1-5, the complete variable domain is DAMVIQNPRYQVTQFGKPVTLSCSQTLNHNVMYWYQQKSSQAPKLLFHYYDKDFNNEADTPDNFQSRRPNTSFCFLDIRSPGLGDTAMYLCATSREVRGNQPQHFGDGTRLSIL.

The chain joins TRBV4-1 to TRBJ2-1, with TRBD2 identical over 10 bases. This CDR3 has 16 amino acids. From germline, CDR1 is MGHRA and CDR2 YSYEKL. V trimming: 1 base; J trimming: 5 bases; junction bases outside the gene matches: 5. The DNA for the CDR3 is TGCGCCAGCAGCCAAGCCACTAGCGGGAAAAACAATGAGCAGTTCTTC. Translated: CASSQATSGKNNEQFF.

The chain has TRBV9 and TRBJ2-1, with D perhaps matching TRBD2 (6 bases). V was trimmed by 3 bases and J by 0 bases, leaving 16 bases between them. Germline assignment: CDR1 SGDLS and CDR2 YYNGEE. The CDR3 sequence is 17 residues long. CDR3 coding DNA: TGTGCCAGCAGCGAGAGGGATCGGGGGTTCTCCTACAATGAGCAGTTCTTC. Amino acids: CASSERDRGFSYNEQFF.

The chain employs TRBV7-9 and TRBJ1-1, with D perhaps matching TRBD1 (5 bases). Trimming cost V 4 bases and J 4 bases, with 16 bases left between them. Germline V gives CDR1 SEHNR, CDR2 FQNEAQ (reference sequence). The CDR3 loop spans 15 amino acids. CDR3 coding DNA: TGTGCCAGCAGCTCACCAGGGTACCGGGGCACTGAAGCTTTCTTT. It translates to CASSSPGYRGTEAFF.

This clonotype was detected a few times. The chain couples TRBV9 to TRBJ1-1; 10 nucleotides agree with TRBD1. CDR1 SGDLS and CDR2 YYNGEE come from the germline V gene. There are 14 residues in the CDR3. Trimming took 2 bases from V and 9 from J; bases not matched to a gene: 7. The CDR3 nucleotides are TGTGCCAGCAGCGTTCTTCCGGGACAGGGGAAAGCTTTCTTT. It is translated as CASSVLPGQGKAFF. Looking up the rest from reference TRBV9 and TRBJ1-1 gives the full variable domain: DSGVTQTPKHLITATGQRVTLRCSPRSGDLSVYWYQQSLDQGLQFLIQYYNGEERAKGNILERFSAQQFPDLHSELNLSSLELGDSALYFCASSVLPGQGKAFFGQGTRLTVV.

The chain recombines TRBV11-3 with TRBJ2-1, with D possibly matching TRBD2 (5 bases). V lost 5 bases, J lost 2 bases, and 13 bases lay in between. Germline-derived CDR1 and CDR2 are SGHNT and YENEEA. CDR3 length: 15 amino acids. The CDR3 DNA is TGTGCCAGCAGCGCCCGTTCGGGGACCTACAATGAGCAGTTCTTC. Protein sequence: CASSARSGTYNEQFF.

This clonotype has just a few counts. V is TRBV24-1 and J is TRBJ2-7; a possible D gene is TRBD2 (6 bases). The V and J ends lost 6 bases and 1 base respectively, with 9 bases between them. CDR3 size: 13 residues. Germline CDR1 KGHDR, CDR2 SFDVKD. CDR3 region: CATSRDSSYEQYF. The CDR3 DNA is TGTGCCACCAGTAGGGACTCTTCCTACGAGCAGTACTTC.

The V call is TRBV12-3 or TRBV12-4, the J call TRBJ2-3; D remains ambiguous. With 5 bases removed from V and 5 bases from J, the gap between germline ends came to 17 bases. The CDR3 totals 15 residues. CDR3 DNA: TGTGCCAGCAGTACCGGGCCTCACTTAGGAGATACGCAGTATTTT. It is translated as CASSTGPHLGDTQYF.

The rearrangement uses TRBV15 and TRBJ2-7; no reliable D call. The V end was cut by 1 base, the J end by 7 bases, with 20 bases between. The CDR3 has 16 residues. Germline assignment: CDR1 LNHNV and CDR2 YYDKDF (reference sequence). This chain's CDR3 is CATSRGWPLRRQEQYF. The CDR3 DNA sequence: TGTGCCACCAGCAGAGGGTGGCCGTTGAGACGTCAGGAGCAGTACTTC.